The clone carrying this T cell receptor beta chain appeared many times. The length of the CDR3 is 14 residues. CDR1 SQVTM and CDR2 ANQGSEA come from the germline V gene. The ends lost 3 bases at V and 2 bases at J; junction bases unmatched: 6. Ophthalmopathy in the donors was of moderate-to-severe activity, with CAS ≥3, NOSPECS ≥4 and duration under 3 months. Amplification from RNA transcripts yielded the TCR beta CDR3 regions. Amplification began with first-round RT-PCR using HTBI primers, then second-round multiplex PCR was performed. One entry per CDR3 protein, called by TCRdb with MiXCR from the multiplex PCR reads. The table has about 370,000 distinct CDR3 sequences, about 17% seen once. This sample stems from a study of Graves' ophthalmopathy and Graves' hyperthyroidism.

The sequence derives from a young woman with Graves' ophthalmopathy. Sample: peripheral blood. The chain combines TRBV29-1 with TRBJ2-7; 8 bases line up with TRBD1. CDR3 sequence: CSVDPTGGAYEQYF. CDR3 DNA: TGCAGCGTTGATCCCACAGGGGGAGCCTACGAGCAGTACTTC.